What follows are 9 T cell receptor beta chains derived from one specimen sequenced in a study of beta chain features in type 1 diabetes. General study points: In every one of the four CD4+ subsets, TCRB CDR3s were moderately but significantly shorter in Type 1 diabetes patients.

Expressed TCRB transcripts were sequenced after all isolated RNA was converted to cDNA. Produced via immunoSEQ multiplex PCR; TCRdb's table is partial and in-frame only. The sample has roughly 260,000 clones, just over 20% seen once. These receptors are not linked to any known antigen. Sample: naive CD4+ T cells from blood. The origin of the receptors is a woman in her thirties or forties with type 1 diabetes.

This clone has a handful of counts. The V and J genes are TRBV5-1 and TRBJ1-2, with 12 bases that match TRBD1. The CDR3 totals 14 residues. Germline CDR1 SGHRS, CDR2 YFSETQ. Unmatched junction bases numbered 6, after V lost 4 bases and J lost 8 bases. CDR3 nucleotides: TGCGCCAGCAGCGTGGGACAGGGGGCTCGCGGCTACACCTTC. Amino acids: CASSVGQGARGYTF. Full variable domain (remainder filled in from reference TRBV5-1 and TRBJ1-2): KAGVTQTPRYLIKTRGQQVTLSCSPISGHRSVSWYQQTPGQGLQFLFEYFSETQRNKGNFPGRFSGRQFSNSRSEMNVSTLELGDSALYLCASSVGQGARGYTFGSGTRLTVV.

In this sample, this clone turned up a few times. This CDR3 is CASSWGVNSPLHF. The CDR3, as DNA: TGTGCCAGCAGCTGGGGAGTTAATTCACCCCTCCACTTT. This rearrangement joins TRBV14 to TRBJ1-6; D is unclear. V was cut by 5 bases and J by 6 bases, with 8 bases left in between. Germline V gene sequence: CDR1 SGHDN, CDR2 FVKESK. CDR3 size: 13 residues.

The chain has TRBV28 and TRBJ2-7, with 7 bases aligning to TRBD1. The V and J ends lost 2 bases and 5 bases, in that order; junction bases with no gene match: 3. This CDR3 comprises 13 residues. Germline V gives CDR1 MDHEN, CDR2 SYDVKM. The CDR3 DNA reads TGTGCCAGCAGTTTAGATACAGGGGACGAGCAGTACTTC. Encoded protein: CASSLDTGDEQYF.

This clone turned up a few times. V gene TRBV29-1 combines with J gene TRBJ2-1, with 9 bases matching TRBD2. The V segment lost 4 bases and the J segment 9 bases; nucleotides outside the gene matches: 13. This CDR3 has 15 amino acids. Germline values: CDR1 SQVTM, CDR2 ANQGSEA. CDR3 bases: TGCAGCGTTGTTTCAGCGGGGGGTTTGTCGGGTGAGCAGTTCTTC. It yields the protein CSVVSAGGLSGEQFF.

CDR3 amino acids: CSVADRVEEKLFF. The CDR3 DNA is TGCAGCGTTGCGGACAGGGTAGAGGAAAAACTGTTTTTT. The J gene is TRBJ1-4, the V gene TRBV29-1; 8 bases are a match to TRBD1. The CDR3 has 13 residues. Per the germline V gene, CDR1 is SQVTM and CDR2 is ANQGSEA. V was pared by 4 bases and J by 8 bases, with 6 bases of the junction left unmatched.

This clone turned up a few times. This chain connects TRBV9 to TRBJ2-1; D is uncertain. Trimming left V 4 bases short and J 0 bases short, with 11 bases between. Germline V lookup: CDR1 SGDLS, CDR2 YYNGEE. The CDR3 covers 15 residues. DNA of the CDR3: TGTGCCAGCAGCCTCAACCCGAGCTCCTACAATGAGCAGTTCTTC. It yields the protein CASSLNPSSYNEQFF.

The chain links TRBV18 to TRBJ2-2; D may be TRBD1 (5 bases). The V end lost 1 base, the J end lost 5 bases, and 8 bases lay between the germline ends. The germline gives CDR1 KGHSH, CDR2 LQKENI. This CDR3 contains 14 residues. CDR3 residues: CASSPQQETGELFF. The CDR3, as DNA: TGTGCCAGCTCACCACAACAGGAGACCGGGGAGCTGTTTTTT.

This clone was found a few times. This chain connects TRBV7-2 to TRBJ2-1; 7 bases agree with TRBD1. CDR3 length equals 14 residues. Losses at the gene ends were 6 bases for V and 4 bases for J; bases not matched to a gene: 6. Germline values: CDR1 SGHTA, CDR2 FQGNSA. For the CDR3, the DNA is TGTGCCAGCAGGTCGACAGGGTTTTACAATGAGCAGTTCTTC. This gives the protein CASRSTGFYNEQFF.

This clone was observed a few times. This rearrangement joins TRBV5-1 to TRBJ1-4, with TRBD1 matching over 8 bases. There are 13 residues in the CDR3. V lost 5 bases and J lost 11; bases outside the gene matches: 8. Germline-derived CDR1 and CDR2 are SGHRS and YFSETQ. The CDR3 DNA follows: TGCGCCAGCAGGGACAGGGAGACGAGGAAACTGTTTTTT. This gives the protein CASRDRETRKLFF.